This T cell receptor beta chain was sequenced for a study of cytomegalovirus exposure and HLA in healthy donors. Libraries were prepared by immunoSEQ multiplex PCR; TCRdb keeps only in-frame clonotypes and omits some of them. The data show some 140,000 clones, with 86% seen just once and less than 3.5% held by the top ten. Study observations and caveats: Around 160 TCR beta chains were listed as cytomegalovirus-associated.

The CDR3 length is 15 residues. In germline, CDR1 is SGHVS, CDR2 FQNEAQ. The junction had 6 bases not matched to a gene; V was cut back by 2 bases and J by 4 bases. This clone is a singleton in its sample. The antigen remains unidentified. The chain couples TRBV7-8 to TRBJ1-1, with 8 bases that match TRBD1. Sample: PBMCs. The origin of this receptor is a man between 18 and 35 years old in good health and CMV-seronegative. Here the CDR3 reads CASSLQGAEVTEAFF. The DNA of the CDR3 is TGTGCCAGCAGCTTACAGGGGGCTGAGGTCACTGAAGCTTTCTTT.